The 25 T cell receptor beta chains below were found in one sample sequenced in a study of radiation and T cells in renal cell carcinoma. Time point specified: blood 4 weeks post-SBRT, at nephrectomy. Treatment described: 15 Gy SBRT to primary tumor, nephrectomy 4 weeks later. The repertoire was sequenced with immunoSEQ multiplex PCR; TCRdb's copy has only in-frame clones and lacks some. The sample records about 170,000 clones, around 90% being singletons. The source was blood, collected from a patient whose treatment included radiotherapy and nephrectomy. The receptors were sampled from a woman aged 45-65 years with renal cell carcinoma.

In DNA form, the CDR3 reads TGTGCCAGCAGCTCGGAAAGGGTGGATACTGAAGCTTTCTTT. It translates to CASSSERVDTEAFF. This sequence joins TRBV7-8 and TRBJ1-1, with D uncertain. V lost 4 bases and J 5 bases, leaving 14 bases between the germline ends. Germline CDR1 reads SGHVS; CDR2 reads FQNEAQ. The CDR3 totals 14 residues.

This clone was recorded only once. V usage is TRBV6-5 and J usage is TRBJ1-1; D may be TRBD1 (6 bases). Germline V gene data show CDR1 as MNHEY and CDR2 as SVGAGI. This CDR3 is 15 amino acids long. V lost 3 bases and J 1 base, leaving 12 bases between the germline ends. DNA for the CDR3: TGTGCCAGCAGTTATACGGGGGCGACGAACACTGAAGCTTTCTTT. Its translation: CASSYTGATNTEAFF.

This chain uses TRBV7-9 with TRBJ2-3, with D possibly TRBD1 on 6 matching bases. Germline V gene data show CDR1 as SEHNR and CDR2 as FQNEAQ (reference sequence). V dropped 2 bases and J dropped 1 base, with 7 bases sitting between them. CDR3 length: 14 residues. The DNA of the CDR3 is TGTGCCAGCAGCTTACGACAGGGCACAGATACGCAGTATTTT. Protein product: CASSLRQGTDTQYF.

J is TRBJ1-3 and V is TRBV18, with no clear D. Germline-derived CDR1 and CDR2 are KGHSH and LQKENI. V lost 1 base and J lost 0, with 4 bases in between. CDR3 length: 14 residues. The CDR3 is CASSPRGSGNTIYF. The DNA of the CDR3 is TGTGCCAGCTCACCACGAGGCTCTGGAAACACCATATATTTT.

The CDR3 loop reads CAISPSGTHSRYTF. The DNA for the CDR3 is TGTGCCATCAGTCCCTCGGGGACTCATAGTCGCTACACCTTC. This chain uses TRBV10-3 with TRBJ1-2; D is possibly TRBD1 (5 bases). Trimming took 5 bases from V and 9 from J, leaving 19 bases between them. The germline CDR1 and CDR2 sequences are ENHRY and SYGVKD. The CDR3 covers 14 residues.

The V and J genes are TRBV9 and TRBJ2-4; D is possibly TRBD1 or TRBD2 (6 bases each). The CDR3 runs to 15 residues. Trimming left V 4 bases short and J 0 bases short, with 11 bases between. CDR1 and CDR2 from the germline V gene are SGDLS and YYNGEE. The CDR3 loop is CASSQGRGAKNIQYF. The CDR3 DNA follows: TGTGCCAGCAGCCAGGGGCGGGGAGCCAAAAACATTCAGTACTTC.

The CDR3 coding sequence is TGTGCCAGCAGCGATTGGCCAGGCAGAGGGAACTCCTACGAGCAGTACTTC. Translated: CASSDWPGRGNSYEQYF. This chain uses TRBV11-2 with TRBJ2-7; TRBD2 might be the D (5 bases). Germline V gene data show CDR1 as SGHAT and CDR2 as FQNNGV. The CDR3 sequence is 17 residues long. V was shortened by 5 bases and J by 0 bases, with 20 bases between the two germline ends.

This sequence joins TRBV9 and TRBJ1-1; D is perhaps TRBD1 (5 bases). Trimming shortened V by 0 bases and J by 0 bases, and 12 bases separated the two germline ends. The CDR3 contains 16 residues. Germline loops: CDR1 SGDLS, CDR2 YYNGEE. The DNA of the CDR3 is TGTGCCAGCAGCGTAGTCCCGGACATTTTGAACACTGAAGCTTTCTTT. Its protein product is CASSVVPDILNTEAFF.

In this sample, this clone turned up a few times. The chain carries TRBV7-6 and TRBJ2-3, with D perhaps TRBD1 or TRBD2 (5 bases each). The V end lost 4 bases, the J end lost 1 base, and 15 bases lay between the germline ends. Germline V gene data show CDR1 as SGHVS and CDR2 as FNYEAQ. CDR3 length: 16 amino acids. CDR3 in amino acids: CASSSRIGTGTDTQYF. The CDR3 DNA follows: TGTGCCAGCAGCTCAAGAATCGGGACCGGCACAGATACGCAGTATTTT.

The chain is built from TRBV5-1 and TRBJ1-1; the D is unclear. The CDR3 has 15 amino acids. CDR1 and CDR2 from the germline V gene are SGHRS and YFSETQ. V was trimmed by 4 bases and J by 1 base, leaving 14 bases between them. In nucleotides, the CDR3 is TGCGCCAGCAGCCCGGAAGGTCGTGGGAACACTGAAGCTTTCTTT. This encodes CASSPEGRGNTEAFF.

This clone was counted a few times. The V call is TRBV7-3, the J call TRBJ2-2; TRBD1 might be the D (6 bases). The V gene's germline CDR1 is SGHTA and CDR2 FQGTGA. The CDR3 runs to 14 residues. Trimming shortened V by 2 bases and J by 6 bases, and 10 bases separated the two germline ends. This CDR3 is CASSLGGSAGELFF. The CDR3 nucleotides read TGTGCCAGCAGCTTAGGGGGCTCGGCCGGGGAGCTGTTTTTT.

This chain uses TRBV9 with TRBJ2-7; perhaps TRBD1 as D (5 bases). Trimming took off 0 bases at V and 0 bases at J, with 10 bases between the two ends. Germline V lookup: CDR1 SGDLS, CDR2 YYNGEE. The CDR3 loop spans 15 amino acids. The CDR3 is CASSVEWGDSYEQYF. CDR3 bases: TGTGCCAGCAGCGTAGAATGGGGCGACTCCTACGAGCAGTACTTC.

The CDR3 region is CASSLAIRGEYPSYEQYF. The CDR3 coding sequence is TGCGCCAGCAGCTTGGCCATAAGGGGCGAATATCCCTCCTACGAGCAGTACTTC. The chain is built from TRBV5-1 and TRBJ2-7; tentative D call: TRBD1 (5 bases). The CDR3 totals 18 residues. CDR1 is SGHRS, CDR2 YFSETQ, per germline. V lost 0 bases and J lost 0, with 19 bases in between.

This chain uses TRBV11-2 with TRBJ1-2; D not resolved. The CDR3 is 14 residues long. Germline values: CDR1 SGHAT, CDR2 FQNNGV. Trimming removed 3 bases from V and 3 bases from J, with 11 bases in between. For the CDR3, the DNA is TGTGCCAGCAGCTTGCAGAGGGTGGACTATGGCTACACCTTC. Translating it yields CASSLQRVDYGYTF.

The rearrangement uses TRBV2 and TRBJ2-7, with D perhaps TRBD1 or TRBD2 (5 bases each). The CDR3 is made up of 14 amino acids. Trimming pared 6 bases from V and 0 bases from J, leaving 12 bases between. Germline V lookup: CDR1 SNHLY, CDR2 FYNNEI. For the CDR3, the DNA is TGTGCCAGCAGGTCGGGACGGAGCTCCTACGAGCAGTACTTC. Translated: CASRSGRSSYEQYF.

The chain combines TRBV18 with TRBJ2-1, with a weak D call TRBD2 (6 bases). The length of the CDR3 is 15 residues. Germline lookup yields CDR1 KGHSH and CDR2 LQKENI. Trimming took off 6 bases at V and 6 bases at J, with 18 bases between the two ends. The CDR3 coding sequence is TGTGCCAGCTCGTCAGCCATCCGGGACTCCAATGAGCAGTTCTTC. Translating it yields CASSSAIRDSNEQFF.

The J gene is TRBJ1-2, the V gene TRBV6-1, with TRBD1 identical over 9 bases. This CDR3 spans 13 amino acids. CDR1 is MNHNS and CDR2 is SASEGT in the germline V gene. V gave up 7 bases and J gave up 5 bases; unmatched junction bases: 5. CDR3 DNA: TGTGCCAGCACCGAGGACAGGGGTTATGGCTACACCTTC. This codes for CASTEDRGYGYTF.

The rearrangement links TRBV5-1 to TRBJ2-3; the match to TRBD2 covers 10 bases. V lost 0 bases to trimming and J lost 2 bases; unmatched junction nucleotides: 3. The CDR3 loop spans 16 amino acids. From germline, CDR1 is SGHRS and CDR2 YFSETQ. CDR3 DNA: TGCGCCAGCAGCTTGGGACTAGCGGGCGACACAGATACGCAGTATTTT. Translated: CASSLGLAGDTDTQYF.

The rearrangement joins TRBV6-5 to TRBJ2-7, with D possibly called TRBD1 or TRBD2 (5 bases each). V lost 0 bases and J lost 2, with 11 bases in between. CDR1 and CDR2 from the germline V gene are MNHEY and SVGAGI. The CDR3 length is 15 residues. The CDR3 coding sequence is TGTGCCAGCAGTTACTCGCTGGGGGTAACCTACGAGCAGTACTTC. This encodes CASSYSLGVTYEQYF.

V is TRBV25-1 and J is TRBJ1-2, with a possible D match to TRBD1 (5 bases). Between the trimmed V and J ends, which lost 0 bases and 8 bases, there was a span of 13 bases. The CDR3 sequence is 14 residues long. From germline, CDR1 is MGHDK and CDR2 SYGVNS. The CDR3 protein is CASSEYGDRRGYTF. Here the CDR3 DNA reads TGTGCCAGCAGTGAATATGGGGACCGTCGGGGCTACACCTTC.

V and J are TRBV6-5 and TRBJ1-4; 7 positions agree with TRBD1. The J segment lost 8 bases and the V segment lost 4 bases, leaving 13 bases of the junction unmatched. This CDR3 has 16 amino acids. Germline V gene sequence: CDR1 MNHEY, CDR2 SVGAGI. Here the CDR3 reads CASSSPTDRAQEKLFF. The CDR3 coding sequence is TGTGCCAGCAGTTCTCCCACCGACAGGGCCCAAGAAAAACTGTTTTTT.

The chain's CDR3 is CASRENEKLFF. DNA for the CDR3: TGTGCCAGCAGGGAAAATGAAAAACTGTTTTTT. This chain links TRBV25-1 with TRBJ1-4; no definite D call. CDR3 length: 11 residues. With 6 bases removed from V and 5 bases from J, the gap between germline ends came to 4 bases. Germline CDR1 reads MGHDK; CDR2 reads SYGVNS.

This sequence joins TRBV6-6 and TRBJ2-7; TRBD2 agrees at 8 bases. This CDR3 has 11 amino acids. V trimming: 5 bases; J trimming: 12 bases; junction bases outside the gene matches: 6. Germline CDR1 is MNHNY and CDR2 is SVGAGI (reference sequence). The CDR3 reads CASSGGTSLYF. DNA of the CDR3: TGTGCCAGCAGTGGTGGGACTAGTCTGTACTTC.

A single count supports this clone. This chain links TRBV4-1 with TRBJ2-3; 9 bases line up with TRBD1. CDR1 is MGHRA, CDR2 YSYEKL, per germline. V shed 4 bases, J shed 3 bases, and the junction held 11 bases outside the gene matches. The CDR3 covers 17 residues. The CDR3 bases are TGCGCCAGCAGCCTTTTTGGGGGGACAGGGAAAACAGATACGCAGTATTTT. It specifies CASSLFGGTGKTDTQYF.

The chain carries TRBV9 and TRBJ2-3, with 9 bases lining up with TRBD2. V was pared by 4 bases and J by 4 bases, with 7 bases of the junction left unmatched. The CDR3 spans 15 residues. CDR1 SGDLS and CDR2 YYNGEE come from the germline V gene. CDR3 coding DNA: TGTGCCAGCAGCTTTTCAGGGACTAGCTCAGATACGCAGTATTTT. Translating it yields CASSFSGTSSDTQYF.